A selection of T cell receptor beta chains follows, all from one sample in a study of blood T cell repertoires in COVID-19. TCRdb's table, derived via immunoSEQ multiplex PCR, lists solely in-frame clones and lacks some. The table records some 14,000 clones, 70% to 90% of them present only once. The specimen was peripheral blood. The source is a human donor with active COVID-19. The donor label of this sample is uncertain. Both conserved end residues are part of each CDR3. The D gene is left open where the match is weak.

>NA|TRBJ1-1|TRBV19
TGTGCCAGTAGTATGTTATCAAGGGGGAACACTGAAGCTTTCTTT
CASSMLSRGNTEAFF
>TRBD1|TRBJ2-7|TRBV9
TGTGCCAGCAGCCGGGGACAGGAACCTTACGAGCAGTACTTC
CASSRGQEPYEQYF
>NA|TRBJ2-7|TRBV7-2
TGTGCCAGCAGCTTAAACAGCTATTACGAGCAGTACTTC
CASSLNSYYEQYF
>TRBD2|TRBJ2-7|TRBV4-2
TGTGCCAGCAGCCAAGAACCTAGCGGTTCCTACGAGCAGTACTTC
CASSQEPSGSYEQYF
>TRBD2|TRBJ2-1|TRBV2
TGTGCCAGCAGTCCCCCTTTCCTAGCGGGAAAGTTCTTC
CASSPPFLAGKFF
>TRBD1|TRBJ2-7|TRBV3-1/TRBV3-2
TGTGCCAGCAGCGGCCGACAGGGTCTAATCTACGAGCAGTACTTC
CASSGRQGLIYEQYF
>NA|TRBJ2-2|TRBV6-4
TGTGCCAGCAGTGAGGGGGGCACCGGGGAGCTGTTTTTT
CASSEGGTGELFF
>TRBD1|TRBJ1-5|TRBV19
TGTGCCACCGACAGGGGGAGGAAGGGCAATCAGCCCCAGCATTTT
CATDRGRKGNQPQHF
>TRBD1|TRBJ2-7|TRBV24-1
TGTGCCACCAGGAACCCTCGTAATCGGACAGGGAAGACCTACGAGCAGTACTTC
CATRNPRNRTGKTYEQYF
>NA|TRBJ1-1|TRBV7-9
TGTGCCAGCAGCTTGTCCCGCCCCACGGGAAACACTGAAGCTTTCTTT
CASSLSRPTGNTEAFF
>NA|TRBJ2-7|TRBV5-1
TGCGCCAGCAGCTTCCTGGAGGGCAGTTTTAGTACCTTCGAGCAGTACTTC
CASSFLEGSFSTFEQYF
>TRBD1|TRBJ1-2|TRBV6-6
TGTGCCAGCAGAACAGGGGGTGAGGGCTACACCTTC
CASRTGGEGYTF
>NA|TRBJ1-5|TRBV2
TGTGCCAGCAGTGAAGCTGACATGTTCGGACAGCCCCAGCATTTT
CASSEADMFGQPQHF
>TRBD2|TRBJ2-1|TRBV11-1
TGTGCCAGCAGCTTAACATTAGCGGGAGGGAATGAGCAGTTCTTC
CASSLTLAGGNEQFF
>NA|TRBJ1-5|TRBV7-2
TGTGCCAGCAGCCAAGGGAGAAATCAGCCCCAGCATTTT
CASSQGRNQPQHF
>TRBD1|TRBJ2-2|TRBV28
TGTGCCAGCAGACCACAGGGGGTAGACACCGGGGAGCTGTTTTTT
CASRPQGVDTGELFF
>TRBD1|TRBJ1-2|TRBV28
TGTGCCAGCAGCCTTTTACCGGGACAGGGGGCGCAACACTATGGCTACACCTTC
CASSLLPGQGAQHYGYTF
>NA|TRBJ2-5|TRBV14
TGTGCCAGCAGCCCCAGTTATGCAGGACAAGAGACCCAGTACTTC
CASSPSYAGQETQYF
>NA|TRBJ1-5|TRBV30
TGTGCCTGGAGTGTGGGCAATAGCAATCAGCCCCAGCATTTT
CAWSVGNSNQPQHF
>TRBD2|TRBJ2-2|TRBV7-2
TGTGCCAGCAGCCACAGCGGGAGTAACGCCGGGGAGCTGTTTTTT
CASSHSGSNAGELFF
>TRBD1|TRBJ2-7|TRBV5-6
TGTGCCAGCAGCTTGAATCCGTCAGGGGGCTACGAGCAGTACTTC
CASSLNPSGGYEQYF
>NA|TRBJ1-2|TRBV6-1
TGTGCCAGCAGTGACCTTCGGGCGGGGGGGTCGAATGGCTACACCTTC
CASSDLRAGGSNGYTF